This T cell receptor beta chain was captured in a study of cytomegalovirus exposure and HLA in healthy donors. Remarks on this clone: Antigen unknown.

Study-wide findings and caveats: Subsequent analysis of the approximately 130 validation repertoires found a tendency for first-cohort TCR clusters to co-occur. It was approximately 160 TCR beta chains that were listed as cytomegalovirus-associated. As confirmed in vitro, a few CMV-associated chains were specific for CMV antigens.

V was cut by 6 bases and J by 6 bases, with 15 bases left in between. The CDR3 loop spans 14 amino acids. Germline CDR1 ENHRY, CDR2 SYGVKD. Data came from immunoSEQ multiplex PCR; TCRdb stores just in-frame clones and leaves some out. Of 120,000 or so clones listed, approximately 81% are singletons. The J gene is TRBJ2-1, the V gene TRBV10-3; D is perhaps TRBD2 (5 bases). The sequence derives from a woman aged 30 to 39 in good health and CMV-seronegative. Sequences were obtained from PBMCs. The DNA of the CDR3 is TGTGCCATCAGCCGGGCTGAAGAGGGCAATGAGCAGTTCTTC. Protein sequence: CAISRAEEGNEQFF.